The clone carrying this T cell receptor beta chain appeared a few times. Its cognate antigen is unknown. These data originate in a study of early T cells in non-severe SARS-CoV-2 infection. Study information: Chains stayed unpaired after sequencing of bulk RNA from unsorted whole blood. Study-wide results and caveats: VDJdb matching favored anti-spike CD8 responses, missing private and CD4 specificities.

Each cDNA molecule carried a unique molecular identifier. Using its own MiXCR run on the 5' RACE reads, TCRdb lists one record per CDR3 protein. This table has around 60,000 distinct CDR3 sequences, approximately 11% appearing once. V lost 2 bases, J lost 5 bases, and 3 bases stayed unmatched. This CDR3 contains 15 residues. The germline gives CDR1 SQVTM, CDR2 ANQGSEA. This chain joins TRBV29-1 and TRBJ2-5; 15 nucleotides match TRBD2. The receptor comes from an adult who was a healthcare worker with PCR-confirmed SARS-CoV-2 infection or an uninfected control (not recorded which). The sample taken for sequencing was whole blood. Here the CDR3 reads CSVETGTSGRETQYF. The DNA of the CDR3 is TGCAGCGTTGAAACCGGGACTAGCGGGAGGGAGACCCAGTACTTC.